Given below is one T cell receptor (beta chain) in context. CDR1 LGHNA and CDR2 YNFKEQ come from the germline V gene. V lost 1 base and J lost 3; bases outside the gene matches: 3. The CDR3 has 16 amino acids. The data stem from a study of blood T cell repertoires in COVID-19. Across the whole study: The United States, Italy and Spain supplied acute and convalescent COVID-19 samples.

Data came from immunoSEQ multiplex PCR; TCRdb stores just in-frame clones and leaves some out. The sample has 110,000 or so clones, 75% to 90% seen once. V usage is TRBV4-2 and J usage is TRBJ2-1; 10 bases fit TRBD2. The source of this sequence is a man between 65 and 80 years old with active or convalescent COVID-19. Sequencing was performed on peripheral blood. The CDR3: CASSQAASGSYNEQFF. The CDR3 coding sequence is TGTGCCAGCAGCCAAGCGGCTAGCGGGAGCTACAATGAGCAGTTCTTC.